A single sample is the source of the 29 T cell receptor beta chains below, sequenced in a study of cytomegalovirus exposure and HLA in healthy donors. The PCR employed 60 Vbeta primers together with 13 Jbeta primers. Here immunoSEQ multiplex PCR was the method, and the copy in TCRdb shows in-frame clones only, minus some. The sample lists under 150,000 clones; approximately 8.9% were seen once. Sequencing was done on a sample of PBMCs. Source of these receptors: a woman between 35 and 50 years old in good health and CMV-seropositive.

The chain employs TRBV2 and TRBJ1-1, with D unresolved. CDR3 length: 12 residues. Germline V gives CDR1 SNHLY, CDR2 FYNNEI. Trimming cost V 4 bases and J 7 bases, with 10 bases left between them. The CDR3 loop is CASSAGTGEAFF. As DNA, the CDR3 is TGTGCCAGCAGTGCAGGTACTGGTGAAGCTTTCTTT.

The chain employs TRBV11-3 and TRBJ1-1; TRBD1 aligns across 9 bases. The ends lost 3 bases at V and 5 bases at J; junction bases unmatched: 4. The CDR3 totals 14 residues. Germline lookup yields CDR1 SGHNT and CDR2 YENEEA. The CDR3 sequence: CASSLDRGITEAFF. For the CDR3, the DNA is TGTGCCAGCAGCTTGGACAGGGGAATAACTGAAGCTTTCTTT.

The J gene is TRBJ2-3, the V gene TRBV6-6, with 8 bases fitting TRBD2. The CDR3 length is 15 residues. Germline trimming cut 5 bases from V and 3 bases from J; bases unmatched to any gene: 7. Per the germline V gene, CDR1 is MNHNY and CDR2 is SVGAGI (reference sequence). The CDR3 DNA is TGTGCCAGCAGTCCCACGGGGGGGAGGACAGATACGCAGTATTTT. Translating gives CASSPTGGRTDTQYF.

This chain joins TRBV5-1 and TRBJ1-2, with 11 bases lining up with TRBD1. Germline lookup yields CDR1 SGHRS and CDR2 YFSETQ. This CDR3 has 15 amino acids. V lost 3 bases and J lost 2; bases outside the gene matches: 3. The CDR3 DNA is TGCGCCAGCAGCTCGGGACAGGGGGAAAACTATGGCTACACCTTC. Translated, it gives CASSSGQGENYGYTF. Complete variable domain (other parts from reference TRBV5-1 and TRBJ1-2): KAGVTQTPRYLIKTRGQQVTLSCSPISGHRSVSWYQQTPGQGLQFLFEYFSETQRNKGNFPGRFSGRQFSNSRSEMNVSTLELGDSALYLCASSSGQGENYGYTFGSGTRLTVV.

The sample holds a few counts of this clone. In DNA form, the CDR3 reads TGTGCCAGCAGTTTAAGGGGCAGGACATCCTCGAATTCACCCCTCCACTTT. Translated, it gives CASSLRGRTSSNSPLHF. The chain is built from TRBV27 and TRBJ1-6; tentative D call: TRBD1 (5 bases). Trimming shortened V by 2 bases and J by 7 bases, and 18 bases separated the two germline ends. The CDR3 is 17 residues long. The germline V gene has CDR1 MNHEY and CDR2 SMNVEV (reference sequence).

This clone was counted a few times. V and J are TRBV5-1 and TRBJ1-1; TRBD1 is a possible D gene (6 bases). The CDR3 is 16 amino acids. Germline V gene sequence: CDR1 SGHRS, CDR2 YFSETQ. V dropped 1 base and J dropped 1 base, with 14 bases sitting between them. This CDR3 reads CASSLNPQQGNTEAFF. In DNA form, the CDR3 reads TGCGCCAGCAGCTTGAACCCCCAACAGGGGAACACTGAAGCTTTCTTT.

This clone was found a few times. The V call is TRBV19, the J call TRBJ1-4; weak D call: TRBD1 (5 bases). This CDR3 has 16 residues. Deletions cut 1 base from V and 4 bases from J, with 13 bases between. Germline CDR1 LNHDA, CDR2 SQIVND (reference sequence). CDR3 coding DNA: TGTGCCAGTAGTATAGGCTCGCGACAGCTTAATGAAAAACTGTTTTTT. Translated, it gives CASSIGSRQLNEKLFF.

CDR3 sequence reads: CASSIWTGENSPLHF. The CDR3 nucleotides read TGTGCCAGTAGTATATGGACAGGGGAAAATTCACCCCTCCACTTT. The V and J genes are TRBV19 and TRBJ1-6; the match to TRBD1 covers 9 bases. Unmatched junction bases numbered 3, after V lost 2 bases and J lost 7 bases. This CDR3 spans 15 amino acids. Germline V CDR1 and CDR2: LNHDA, SQIVND (reference sequence).

This clone was observed a few times. Other DNA variants within this sample encode the same CDR3. The genes are TRBV29-1 and TRBJ1-1, with TRBD1 as a possible D gene (5 bases). Per germline, CDR1 SQVTM and CDR2 ANQGSEA. The CDR3 totals 16 residues. Trimming shortened V by 0 bases and J by 0 bases, and 14 bases separated the two germline ends. This CDR3 reads CSVEDPGGTMNTEAFF. CDR3 bases: TGCAGCGTTGAAGATCCGGGGGGTACCATGAACACTGAAGCTTTCTTT.

The CDR3 region is CASSFQGVASGQPQHF. The CDR3 coding sequence is TGTGCCAGCAGTTTTCAGGGGGTCGCATCGGGTCAGCCCCAGCATTTT. The rearrangement joins TRBV6-5 to TRBJ1-5; 7 bases are shared with TRBD1. J gave up 6 bases and V 4 bases, and 12 bases lay outside the gene matches. Germline lookup yields CDR1 MNHEY and CDR2 SVGAGI. This CDR3 has 16 amino acids.

The chain carries TRBV11-3 and TRBJ2-2; D perhaps matches TRBD2 (5 bases). The V gene's germline CDR1 is SGHNT and CDR2 YENEEA. This CDR3 comprises 12 residues. V was clipped by 5 bases and J by 7 bases, with 8 bases between them. This chain's CDR3 is CASSGLDGELFF. The CDR3 nucleotides are TGTGCCAGCAGCGGACTGGACGGGGAGCTGTTTTTT.

The chain employs TRBV2 and TRBJ1-2, with D possibly TRBD1 on 5 matching bases. Germline assignment: CDR1 SNHLY and CDR2 FYNNEI. Trimming shortened V by 5 bases and J by 4 bases, and 8 bases separated the two germline ends. The CDR3 has 12 residues. Here the CDR3 DNA reads TGTGCCAGCAGTTCCCAGGGCTATGGCTACACCTTC. Translating gives CASSSQGYGYTF.

This clone occurred a few times. V usage is TRBV4-1 and J usage is TRBJ1-2; D is ambiguous. V lost 4 bases to trimming and J lost 3 bases, with 15 bases between them. Germline loops: CDR1 MGHRA, CDR2 YSYEKL. CDR3 length: 15 residues. The CDR3 bases are TGCGCCAGCAGCCGAGTAGGGAGAGGAGACTATGGCTACACCTTC. It encodes CASSRVGRGDYGYTF.

In this sample, this clone turned up a few times. This rearrangement joins TRBV6-5 to TRBJ1-1, with no clear D. Trimming took 7 bases from V and 1 from J, leaving 13 bases between them. Germline values: CDR1 MNHEY, CDR2 SVGAGI. The CDR3 covers 14 residues. CDR3 in DNA: TGTGCCAGCACCAGAGGGAAAGAGAACACTGAAGCTTTCTTT. This translates into CASTRGKENTEAFF.

This clone was seen only a few times. The genes are TRBV5-1 and TRBJ1-1; 10 bases are shared with TRBD1. CDR1 SGHRS and CDR2 YFSETQ come from the germline V gene. This CDR3 comprises 15 residues. J lost 0 bases, V lost 3 bases, and 2 bases had no gene match. The CDR3 protein is CASSWGQGLNTEAFF. Here the CDR3 DNA reads TGCGCCAGCAGCTGGGGACAGGGGTTGAACACTGAAGCTTTCTTT.

This chain links TRBV5-6 with TRBJ2-3; D remains unclear. The V end was cut by 2 bases, the J end by 2 bases, with 6 bases between. CDR1 SGHDT and CDR2 YYEEEE come from the germline V gene. The CDR3 has 13 amino acids. CDR3 coding DNA: TGTGCCAGCAGCTTCCAGTTCACAGATACGCAGTATTTT. Its translation is CASSFQFTDTQYF.

The chain couples TRBV5-1 to TRBJ2-3; 13 positions match TRBD2. The CDR3 is made up of 14 amino acids. Germline V gives CDR1 SGHRS, CDR2 YFSETQ. V dropped 7 bases and J dropped 4; count of bases not matched to a gene: 3. The CDR3 protein is CASGTSGDSDTQYF. For the CDR3, the DNA is TGCGCCAGCGGGACTAGCGGGGACTCAGATACGCAGTATTTT.

The chain uses TRBV25-1 and TRBJ2-7, with 9 bases that match TRBD1. The CDR3 totals 16 residues. Trimming took 4 bases from V and 2 from J; bases not matched to a gene: 9. The germline CDR1 and CDR2 sequences are MGHDK and SYGVNS. The CDR3 sequence is CASSAGWGQGAYEQYF. CDR3 nucleotide sequence: TGTGCCAGCAGTGCTGGGTGGGGACAGGGCGCCTACGAGCAGTACTTC.

This clone was counted only a few times. The chain is built from TRBV5-1 and TRBJ2-3; possibly TRBD2 for D (5 bases). There are 15 residues in the CDR3. V lost 4 bases, J lost 2 bases, and 14 bases lay in between. Germline V gene lookup returns CDR1 SGHRS and CDR2 YFSETQ. The CDR3 is CASSLDGVNTDTQYF. The CDR3 nucleotides are TGCGCCAGCAGCCTGGACGGGGTTAACACAGATACGCAGTATTTT.

There are a few counts of this clone. CDR3 sequence: CASSIEGVPGYGYTF. In DNA form, the CDR3 reads TGTGCCAGTAGTATAGAAGGTGTGCCGGGCTATGGCTACACCTTC. The rearrangement links TRBV19 to TRBJ1-2, with D unresolved. The CDR3 totals 15 residues. V lost 0 bases and J 4 bases, leaving 12 bases between the germline ends. Germline lookup yields CDR1 LNHDA and CDR2 SQIVND (reference sequence). The full variable domain, in which reference TRBV19 and TRBJ1-2 provide the parts outside the CDR3, is DGGITQSPKYLFRKEGQNVTLSCEQNLNHDAMYWYRQDPGQGLRLIYYSQIVNDFQKGDIAEGYSVSREKKESFPLTVTSAQKNPTAFYLCASSIEGVPGYGYTFGSGTRLTVV.

This clone appeared a single time. A read error may produce the germline difference seen at one junction end. The chain has TRBV6-6 and TRBJ2-7, with a tentative D call TRBD1 (6 bases). CDR1 is MNHNY and CDR2 is SVGAGI in the germline V gene (reference sequence). The CDR3 sequence is 13 residues long. The CDR3 protein is CASSQRDTYEQCF. CDR3 bases: TGTGCCAGCAGCCAACGGGACACCTACGAGCAGTGCTTC.

This clone came up a few times. The chain uses TRBV27 and TRBJ2-1, with a possible D match to TRBD2 (5 bases). Per the germline V gene, CDR1 is MNHEY and CDR2 is SMNVEV (reference sequence). The CDR3 runs 16 residues. The V end was cut by 2 bases, the J end by 2 bases, with 13 bases between. Here the CDR3 reads CASSLRRLAAYNEQFF. CDR3 DNA sequence: TGTGCCAGCAGTTTAAGGCGTCTAGCTGCCTACAATGAGCAGTTCTTC.

This clone has a handful of counts. V is TRBV2 and J is TRBJ2-1; no firm D call. The CDR3 length is 12 residues. Trimming cost V 6 bases and J 5 bases, with 8 bases left between them. Germline lookup yields CDR1 SNHLY and CDR2 FYNNEI. CDR3 coding DNA: TGTGCCAGCAGCCCCGGAGACAATGAGCAGTTCTTC. Amino acid sequence: CASSPGDNEQFF.

This chain joins TRBV2 and TRBJ1-5; tentatively, D is TRBD1 (5 bases). CDR1 is SNHLY and CDR2 is FYNNEI in the germline V gene. The CDR3 runs 17 residues. The V end lost 7 bases, the J end lost 0 bases, and 19 bases lay between the germline ends. The DNA of the CDR3 is TGTGCCAGCACTAATGGCAGGGTCGGGGGTAGCAATCAGCCCCAGCATTTT. Amino acids: CASTNGRVGGSNQPQHF. The full variable domain, in which reference TRBV2 and TRBJ1-5 provide the parts outside the CDR3, is EPEVTQTPSHQVTQMGQEVILRCVPISNHLYFYWYRQILGQKVEFLVSFYNNEISEKSEIFDDQFSVERPDGSNFTLKIRSTKLEDSAMYFCASTNGRVGGSNQPQHFGDGTRLSIL.

The chain couples TRBV6-5 to TRBJ2-5; D possibly corresponds to TRBD1 (5 bases). The germline V gene has CDR1 MNHEY and CDR2 SVGAGI. The CDR3 extends over 13 amino acids. Trimming removed 2 bases from V and 9 bases from J, with 13 bases in between. This CDR3 reads CASSYGLQGAQYF. The DNA of the CDR3 is TGTGCCAGCAGTTACGGGCTTCAAGGGGCCCAGTACTTC.

This chain links TRBV5-5 with TRBJ2-3; D perhaps matches TRBD1 (5 bases). Per germline, CDR1 SGHKS and CDR2 YYEKEE (reference sequence). V was shortened by 5 bases and J by 4 bases, with 14 bases between the two germline ends. The CDR3 has 14 residues. The CDR3 spells CASRDTLGADTQYF. In nucleotides, the CDR3 is TGTGCCAGCAGGGACACCCTAGGCGCAGATACGCAGTATTTT. The whole variable domain, filled in from reference TRBV5-5 and TRBJ2-3, reads DAGVTQSPTHLIKTRGQQVTLRCSPISGHKSVSWYQQVLGQGPQFIFQYYEKEERGRGNFPDRFSARQFPNYSSELNVNALLLGDSALYLCASRDTLGADTQYFGPGTRLTVL.

The table lists this clone with a few counts. The genes are TRBV19 and TRBJ1-2, with D hard to call. The ends were cut back, 3 bases at V and 5 bases at J, with 19 bases in the middle. Per germline, CDR1 LNHDA and CDR2 SQIVND (reference sequence). The CDR3 length is 16 residues. CDR3 region: CASSIWAEEGLYGYTF. CDR3 coding DNA: TGTGCCAGTAGTATCTGGGCTGAGGAGGGTTTATATGGCTACACCTTC.

V gene TRBV15 combines with J gene TRBJ2-7; D remains ambiguous. Trimming removed 0 bases from V and 0 bases from J, with 9 bases in between. The CDR3 covers 15 residues. Germline V lookup: CDR1 LNHNV, CDR2 YYDKDF (reference sequence). CDR3 residues: CATSRDQAFSYEQYF. CDR3 coding DNA: TGTGCCACCAGCAGAGATCAGGCATTCTCCTACGAGCAGTACTTC.

This clone was seen a handful of times. This chain links TRBV6-1 with TRBJ1-2; D unclear. CDR1 is MNHNS and CDR2 is SASEGT in the germline V gene. V lost 1 base and J 2 bases, leaving 8 bases between the germline ends. This CDR3 is 14 amino acids long. The CDR3 here is CASSEVTGNYGYTF. The DNA for the CDR3 is TGTGCCAGCAGTGAAGTGACGGGAAACTATGGCTACACCTTC.